This paragraph reports one T cell receptor (beta chain). The PCR used 60 Vbeta and 13 Jbeta primers. Authors' analysis steps: Unique TCR beta chains numbered around 75 million in a later analysis, with roughly 10 million shared. Repertoires were generated with immunoSEQ multiplex PCR, while TCRdb's copy carries only in-frame clones and drops some. D and trimming come from the DNA, and the V and J calls and clone size come from that table. Seen here are some 150,000 clones, approximately 87% observed once, and the top ten hold about 5%. The data are from a study of cytomegalovirus exposure and HLA in healthy donors. Germline V gene lookup returns CDR1 SGDLS and CDR2 YYNGEE. This CDR3 is 20 amino acids long. With V trimmed by 0 bases and J by 0 bases, 13 bases remained unmatched.

The sample taken for sequencing was PBMCs. This TCR was sampled from a woman under 40 in good health and CMV-seronegative. V and J are TRBV9 and TRBJ2-3, with 10 nucleotides matching TRBD2. The CDR3 region is CASSVGVAGGHLTSTDTQYF. Written as DNA, the CDR3 is TGTGCCAGCAGCGTAGGAGTAGCGGGGGGCCACTTAACTAGCACAGATACGCAGTATTTT.